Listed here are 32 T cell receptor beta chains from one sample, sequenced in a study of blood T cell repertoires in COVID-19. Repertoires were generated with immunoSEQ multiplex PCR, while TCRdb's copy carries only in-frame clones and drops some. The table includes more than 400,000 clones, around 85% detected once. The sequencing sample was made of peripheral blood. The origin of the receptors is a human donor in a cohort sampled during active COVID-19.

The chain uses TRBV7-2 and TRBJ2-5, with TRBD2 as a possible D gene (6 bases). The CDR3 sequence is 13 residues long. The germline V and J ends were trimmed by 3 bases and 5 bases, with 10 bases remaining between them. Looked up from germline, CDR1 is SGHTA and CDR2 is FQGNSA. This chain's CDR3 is CASSLAGTETQYF. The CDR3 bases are TGTGCCAGCAGCTTGGCGGGGACGGAGACCCAGTACTTC.

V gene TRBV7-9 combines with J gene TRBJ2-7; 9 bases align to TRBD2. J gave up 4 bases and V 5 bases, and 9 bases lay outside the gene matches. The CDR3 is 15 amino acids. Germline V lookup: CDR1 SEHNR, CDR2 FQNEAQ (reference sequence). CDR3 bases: TGTGCCAGCAGCGAGAGTAGCGGGAGTTATTACGAGCAGTACTTC. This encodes CASSESSGSYYEQYF.

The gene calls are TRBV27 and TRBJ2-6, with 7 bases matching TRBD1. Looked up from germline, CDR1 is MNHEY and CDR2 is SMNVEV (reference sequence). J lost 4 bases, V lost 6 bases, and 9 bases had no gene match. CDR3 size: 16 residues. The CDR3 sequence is CASRPDRREGANVLTF. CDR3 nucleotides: TGTGCCAGCAGACCGGACAGGAGAGAAGGGGCCAACGTCCTGACTTTC.

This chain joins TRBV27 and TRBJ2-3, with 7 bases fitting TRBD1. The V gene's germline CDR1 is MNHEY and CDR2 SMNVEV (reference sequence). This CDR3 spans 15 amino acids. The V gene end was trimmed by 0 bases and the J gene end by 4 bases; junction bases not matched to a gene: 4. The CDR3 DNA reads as TGTGCCAGCAGTTTATCTCAGGGGGTCGCAGATACGCAGTATTTT. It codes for CASSLSQGVADTQYF.

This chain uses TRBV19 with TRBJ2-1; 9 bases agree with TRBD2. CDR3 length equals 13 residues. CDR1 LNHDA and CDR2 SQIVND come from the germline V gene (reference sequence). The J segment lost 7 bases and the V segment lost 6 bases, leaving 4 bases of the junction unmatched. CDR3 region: CASRKAGGNEQFF. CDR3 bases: TGTGCCAGTAGGAAAGCGGGAGGTAATGAGCAGTTCTTC.

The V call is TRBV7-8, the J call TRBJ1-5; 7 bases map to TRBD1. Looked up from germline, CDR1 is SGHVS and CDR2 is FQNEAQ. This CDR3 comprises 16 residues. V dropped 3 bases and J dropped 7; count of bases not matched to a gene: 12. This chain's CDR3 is CASSLDSMTGWQPQHF. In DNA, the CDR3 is TGTGCCAGCAGCTTGGACTCTATGACAGGGTGGCAGCCCCAGCATTTT.

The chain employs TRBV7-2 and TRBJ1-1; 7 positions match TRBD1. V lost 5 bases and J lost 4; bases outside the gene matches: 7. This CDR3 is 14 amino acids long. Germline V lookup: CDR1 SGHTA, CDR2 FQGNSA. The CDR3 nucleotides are TGTGCCAGCAGCCCAGGGGGTTATAGCACTGAAGCTTTCTTT. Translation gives CASSPGGYSTEAFF.

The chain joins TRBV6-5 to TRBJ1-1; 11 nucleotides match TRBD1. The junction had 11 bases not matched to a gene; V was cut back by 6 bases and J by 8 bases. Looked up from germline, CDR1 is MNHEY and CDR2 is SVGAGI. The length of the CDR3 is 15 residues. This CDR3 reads CASSGQGALITEAFF. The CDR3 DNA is TGTGCCAGCAGCGGACAGGGGGCGTTGATAACCGAAGCTTTCTTT.

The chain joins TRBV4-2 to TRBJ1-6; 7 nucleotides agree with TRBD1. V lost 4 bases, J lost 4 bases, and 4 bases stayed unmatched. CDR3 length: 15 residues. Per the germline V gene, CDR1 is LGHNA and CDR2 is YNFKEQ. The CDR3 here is CASSRSQGYNSPLHF. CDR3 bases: TGTGCCAGCAGCCGATCACAGGGGTATAATTCACCCCTCCACTTT.

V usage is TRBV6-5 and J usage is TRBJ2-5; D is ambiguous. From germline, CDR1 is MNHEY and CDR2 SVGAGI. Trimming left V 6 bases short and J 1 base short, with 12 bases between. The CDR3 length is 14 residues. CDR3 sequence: CASRWLGFQETQYF. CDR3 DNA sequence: TGTGCCAGCAGATGGCTGGGCTTCCAAGAGACCCAGTACTTC.

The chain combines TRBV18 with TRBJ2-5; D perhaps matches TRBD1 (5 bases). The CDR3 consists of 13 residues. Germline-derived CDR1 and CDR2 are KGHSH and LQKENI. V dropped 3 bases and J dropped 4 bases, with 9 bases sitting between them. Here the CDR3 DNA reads TGTGCCAGCTCACCTCAGGGAAGAGAGACCCAGTACTTC. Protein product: CASSPQGRETQYF.

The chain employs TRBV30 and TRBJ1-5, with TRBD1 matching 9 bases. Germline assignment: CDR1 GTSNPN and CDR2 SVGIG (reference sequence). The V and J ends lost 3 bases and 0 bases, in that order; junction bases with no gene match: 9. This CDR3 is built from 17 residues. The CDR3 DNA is TGTGCCTGGAGCGGAAGGACAGGGGTCTTTAGCAATCAGCCCCAGCATTTT. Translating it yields CAWSGRTGVFSNQPQHF.

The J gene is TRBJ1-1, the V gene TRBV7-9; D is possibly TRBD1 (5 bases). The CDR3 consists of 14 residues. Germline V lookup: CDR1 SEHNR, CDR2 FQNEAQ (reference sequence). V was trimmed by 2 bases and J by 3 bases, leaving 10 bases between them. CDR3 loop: CASSLWTGDTEAFF. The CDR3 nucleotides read TGTGCCAGCAGCTTATGGACGGGGGACACTGAAGCTTTCTTT.

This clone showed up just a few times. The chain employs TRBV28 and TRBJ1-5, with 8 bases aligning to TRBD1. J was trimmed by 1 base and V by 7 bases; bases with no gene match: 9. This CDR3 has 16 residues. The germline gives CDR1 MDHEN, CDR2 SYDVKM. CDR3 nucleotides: TGTGCCAGCACAACCAGGGGGCGAGGGAGCAATCAGCCCCAGCATTTT. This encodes CASTTRGRGSNQPQHF.

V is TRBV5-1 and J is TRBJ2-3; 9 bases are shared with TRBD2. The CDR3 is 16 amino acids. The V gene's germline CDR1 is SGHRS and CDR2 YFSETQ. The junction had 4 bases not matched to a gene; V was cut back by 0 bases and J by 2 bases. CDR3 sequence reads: CASSLGLAAITDTQYF. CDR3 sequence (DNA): TGCGCCAGCAGCTTGGGACTAGCGGCCATCACAGATACGCAGTATTTT.

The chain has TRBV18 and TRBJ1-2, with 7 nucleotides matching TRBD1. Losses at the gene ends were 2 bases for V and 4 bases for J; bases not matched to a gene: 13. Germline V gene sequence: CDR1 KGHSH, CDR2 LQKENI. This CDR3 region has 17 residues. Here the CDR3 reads CASSPRDSIIKGYGYTF. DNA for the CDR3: TGTGCCAGCTCACCAAGGGACAGCATCATAAAAGGCTATGGCTACACCTTC.

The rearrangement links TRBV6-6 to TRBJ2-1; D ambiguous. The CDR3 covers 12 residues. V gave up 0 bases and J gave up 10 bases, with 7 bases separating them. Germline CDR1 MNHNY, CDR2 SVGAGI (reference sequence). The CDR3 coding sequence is TGTGCCAGCAGTTACTCAGCCCGAGAGCAGTTCTTC. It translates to CASSYSAREQFF.

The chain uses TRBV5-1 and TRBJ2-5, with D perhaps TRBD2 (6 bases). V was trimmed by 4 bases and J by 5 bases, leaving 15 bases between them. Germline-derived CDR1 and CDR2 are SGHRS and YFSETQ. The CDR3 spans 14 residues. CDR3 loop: CASSEGIGRETQYF. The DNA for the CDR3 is TGCGCCAGCAGCGAGGGCATTGGGAGGGAGACCCAGTACTTC.

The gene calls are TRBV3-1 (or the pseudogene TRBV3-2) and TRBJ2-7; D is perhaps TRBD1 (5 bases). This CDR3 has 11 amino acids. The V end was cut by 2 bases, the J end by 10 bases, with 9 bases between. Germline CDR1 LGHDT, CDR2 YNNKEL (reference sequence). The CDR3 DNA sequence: TGTGCCAGCAGCCAACAGGGTCTACAGTACTTC. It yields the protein CASSQQGLQYF.

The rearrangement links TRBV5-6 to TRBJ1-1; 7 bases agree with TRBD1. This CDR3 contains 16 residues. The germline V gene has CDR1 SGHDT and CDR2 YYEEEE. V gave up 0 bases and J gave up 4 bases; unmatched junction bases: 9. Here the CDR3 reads CASSLGMTGYVTEAFF. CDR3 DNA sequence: TGTGCCAGCAGCTTGGGGATGACAGGGTATGTCACTGAAGCTTTCTTT.

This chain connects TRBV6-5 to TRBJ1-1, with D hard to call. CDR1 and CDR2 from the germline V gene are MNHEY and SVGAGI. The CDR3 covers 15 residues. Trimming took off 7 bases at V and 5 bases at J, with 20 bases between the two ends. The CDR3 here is CASNPGPPGMTEAFF. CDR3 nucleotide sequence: TGTGCCAGCAACCCAGGTCCCCCCGGGATGACTGAAGCTTTCTTT.

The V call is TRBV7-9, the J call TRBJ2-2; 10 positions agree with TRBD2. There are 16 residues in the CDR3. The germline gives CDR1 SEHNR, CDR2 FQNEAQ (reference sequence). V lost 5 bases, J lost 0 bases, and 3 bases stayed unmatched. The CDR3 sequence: CASSPGLAPNTGELFF. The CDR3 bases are TGTGCCAGCAGCCCGGGACTAGCGCCGAACACCGGGGAGCTGTTTTTT.

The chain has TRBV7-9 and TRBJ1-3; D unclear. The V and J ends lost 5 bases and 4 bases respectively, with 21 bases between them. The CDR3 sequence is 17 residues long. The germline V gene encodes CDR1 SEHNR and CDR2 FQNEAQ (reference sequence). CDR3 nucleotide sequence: TGTGCCAGCAGCCCCCGCTTGACACAGACAAAGGGAAACACCATATATTTT. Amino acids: CASSPRLTQTKGNTIYF.

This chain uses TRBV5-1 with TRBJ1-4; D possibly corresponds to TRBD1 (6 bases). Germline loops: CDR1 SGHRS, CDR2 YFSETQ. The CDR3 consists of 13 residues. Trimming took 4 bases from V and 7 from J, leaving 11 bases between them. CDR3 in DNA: TGCGCCAGCAGCGAGGGACACTCTGAAAAACTGTTTTTT. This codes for CASSEGHSEKLFF. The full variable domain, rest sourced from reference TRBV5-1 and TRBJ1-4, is KAGVTQTPRYLIKTRGQQVTLSCSPISGHRSVSWYQQTPGQGLQFLFEYFSETQRNKGNFPGRFSGRQFSNSRSEMNVSTLELGDSALYLCASSEGHSEKLFFGSGTQLSVL.

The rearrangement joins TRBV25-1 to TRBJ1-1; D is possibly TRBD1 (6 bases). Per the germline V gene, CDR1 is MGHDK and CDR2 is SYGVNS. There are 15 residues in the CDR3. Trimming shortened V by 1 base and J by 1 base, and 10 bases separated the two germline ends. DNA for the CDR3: TGTGCCAGCAGTGAATTAGTGGGGGCGAACACTGAAGCTTTCTTT. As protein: CASSELVGANTEAFF.

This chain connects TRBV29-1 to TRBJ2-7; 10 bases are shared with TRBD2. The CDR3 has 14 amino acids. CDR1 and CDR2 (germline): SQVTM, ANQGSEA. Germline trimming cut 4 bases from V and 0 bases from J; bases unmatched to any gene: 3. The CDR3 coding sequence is TGCAGCGTTGCGTTAGCGGGGGGCTCCTACGAGCAGTACTTC. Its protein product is CSVALAGGSYEQYF.

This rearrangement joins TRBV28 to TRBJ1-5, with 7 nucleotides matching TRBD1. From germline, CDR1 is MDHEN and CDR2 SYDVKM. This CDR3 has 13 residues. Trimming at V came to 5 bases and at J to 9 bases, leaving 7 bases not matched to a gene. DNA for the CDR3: TGTGCCAGCAGTGTCACAGGGGTCCCGCCCCAGCATTTT. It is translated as CASSVTGVPPQHF.

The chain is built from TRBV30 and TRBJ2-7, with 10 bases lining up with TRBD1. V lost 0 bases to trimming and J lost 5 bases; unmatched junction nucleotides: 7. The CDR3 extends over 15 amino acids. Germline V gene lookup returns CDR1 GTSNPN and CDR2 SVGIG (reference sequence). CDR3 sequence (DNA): TGTGCCTGGAGTGTAAGAGGGACAGGGGCTGACGAGCAGTACTTC. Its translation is CAWSVRGTGADEQYF.

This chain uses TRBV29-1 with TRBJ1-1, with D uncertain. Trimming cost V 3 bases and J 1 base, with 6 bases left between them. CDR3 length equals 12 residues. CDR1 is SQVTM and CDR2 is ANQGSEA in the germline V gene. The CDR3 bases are TGCAGCGTTGATTACACGAACACTGAAGCTTTCTTT. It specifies CSVDYTNTEAFF.

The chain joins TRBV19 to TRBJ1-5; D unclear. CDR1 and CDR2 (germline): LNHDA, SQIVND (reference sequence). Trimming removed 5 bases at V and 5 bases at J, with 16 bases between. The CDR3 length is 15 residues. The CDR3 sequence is CASSRIVGRDQPQHF. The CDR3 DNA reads TGTGCCAGTAGTCGTATAGTGGGGAGAGATCAGCCCCAGCATTTT.

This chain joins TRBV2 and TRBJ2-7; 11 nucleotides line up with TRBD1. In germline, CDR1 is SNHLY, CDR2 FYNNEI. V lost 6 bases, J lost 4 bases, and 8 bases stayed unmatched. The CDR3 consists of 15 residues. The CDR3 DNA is TGTGCCAGCAGCGCCGGGACAGGGGGAACGTACGAGCAGTACTTC. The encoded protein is CASSAGTGGTYEQYF.

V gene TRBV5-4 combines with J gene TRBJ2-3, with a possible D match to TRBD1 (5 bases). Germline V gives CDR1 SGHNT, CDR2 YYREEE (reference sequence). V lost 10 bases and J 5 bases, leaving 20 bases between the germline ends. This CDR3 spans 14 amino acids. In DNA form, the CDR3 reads TGTGCCTCTACTACGAAGGGGCCGAGAGATACGCAGTATTTT. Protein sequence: CASTTKGPRDTQYF.